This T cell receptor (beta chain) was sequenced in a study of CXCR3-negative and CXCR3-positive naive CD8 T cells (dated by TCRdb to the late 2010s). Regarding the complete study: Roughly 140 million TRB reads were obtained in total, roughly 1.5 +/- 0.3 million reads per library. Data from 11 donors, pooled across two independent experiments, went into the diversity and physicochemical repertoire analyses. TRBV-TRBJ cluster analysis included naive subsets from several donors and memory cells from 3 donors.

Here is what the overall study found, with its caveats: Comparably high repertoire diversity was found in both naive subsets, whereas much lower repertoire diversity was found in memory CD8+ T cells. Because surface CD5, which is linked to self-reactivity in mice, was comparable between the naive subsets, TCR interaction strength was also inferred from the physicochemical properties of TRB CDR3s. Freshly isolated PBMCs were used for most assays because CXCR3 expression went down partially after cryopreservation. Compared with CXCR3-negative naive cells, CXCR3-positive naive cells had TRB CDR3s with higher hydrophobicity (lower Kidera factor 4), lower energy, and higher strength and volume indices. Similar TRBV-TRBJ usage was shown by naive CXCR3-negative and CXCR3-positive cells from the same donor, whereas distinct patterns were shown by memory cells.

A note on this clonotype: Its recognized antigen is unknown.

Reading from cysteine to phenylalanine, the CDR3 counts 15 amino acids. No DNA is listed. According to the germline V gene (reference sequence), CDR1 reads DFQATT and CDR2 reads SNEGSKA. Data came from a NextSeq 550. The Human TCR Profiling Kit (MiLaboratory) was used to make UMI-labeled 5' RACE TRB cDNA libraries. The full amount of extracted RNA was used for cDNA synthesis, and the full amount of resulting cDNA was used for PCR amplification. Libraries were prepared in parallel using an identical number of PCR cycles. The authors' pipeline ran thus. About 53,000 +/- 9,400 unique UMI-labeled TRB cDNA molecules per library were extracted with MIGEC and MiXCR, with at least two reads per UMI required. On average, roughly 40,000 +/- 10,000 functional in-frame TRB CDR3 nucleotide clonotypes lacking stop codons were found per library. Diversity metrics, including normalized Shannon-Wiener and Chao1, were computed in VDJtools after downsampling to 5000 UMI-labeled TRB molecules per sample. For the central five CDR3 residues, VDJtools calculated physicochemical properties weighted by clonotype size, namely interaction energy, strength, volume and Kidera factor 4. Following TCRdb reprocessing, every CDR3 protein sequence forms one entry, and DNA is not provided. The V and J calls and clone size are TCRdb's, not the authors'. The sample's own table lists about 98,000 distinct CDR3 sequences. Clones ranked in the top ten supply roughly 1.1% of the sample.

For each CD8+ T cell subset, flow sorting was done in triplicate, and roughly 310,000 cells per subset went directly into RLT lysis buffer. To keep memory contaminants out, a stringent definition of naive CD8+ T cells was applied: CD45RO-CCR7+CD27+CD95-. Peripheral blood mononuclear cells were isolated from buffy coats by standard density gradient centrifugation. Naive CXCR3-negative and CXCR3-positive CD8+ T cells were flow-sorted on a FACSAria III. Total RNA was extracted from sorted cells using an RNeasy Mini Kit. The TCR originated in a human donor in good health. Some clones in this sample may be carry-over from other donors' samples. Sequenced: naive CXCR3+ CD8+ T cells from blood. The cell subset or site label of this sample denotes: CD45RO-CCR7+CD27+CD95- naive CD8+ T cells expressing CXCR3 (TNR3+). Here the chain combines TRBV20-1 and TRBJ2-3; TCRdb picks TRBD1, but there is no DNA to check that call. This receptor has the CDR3 CSARDTEGAGDTQYF.